The 6 T cell receptor beta chains below were found in one sample sequenced in a study of T cell responses to AZD1222 COVID-19 vaccine. Produced via immunoSEQ multiplex PCR; TCRdb's table is partial and in-frame only. The sample shows 200,000 or so clones, roughly 93% of them seen only once. The sequencing here drew on peripheral blood, taken on day 0 of AZD1222 vaccination. All receptors come from an adult in good health.

This clone is a singleton in its sample. The chain carries TRBV7-9 and TRBJ1-2; D gene uncertain. The CDR3 spans 15 residues. Germline V gives CDR1 SEHNR, CDR2 FQNEAQ (reference sequence). Trimming pared 1 base from V and 0 bases from J, leaving 9 bases between. The CDR3, as DNA: TGTGCCAGCAGCTTAGTGGGGTCAACTAACTATGGCTACACCTTC. Protein sequence: CASSLVGSTNYGYTF.

The chain joins TRBV6-1 to TRBJ1-2, with unresolved D. The V gene lost 3 bases and the J gene lost 3 bases, with 8 bases spanning the gap. CDR1 and CDR2 (germline): MNHNS, SASEGT. The CDR3 extends over 13 amino acids. CDR3 DNA: TGTGCCAGCAGTGATGCGGGCTACTATGGCTACACCTTC. Its protein product is CASSDAGYYGYTF.

The genes are TRBV28 and TRBJ2-7; TRBD1 matches at 7 bases. The CDR3 spans 13 residues. Germline V CDR1 and CDR2: MDHEN, SYDVKM. Trimming removed 6 bases from V and 2 bases from J; junction bases left unmatched: 4. CDR3 residues: CASRTGRTYEQYF. CDR3 in DNA: TGTGCCAGCAGGACAGGGCGCACCTACGAGCAGTACTTC.

The rearrangement uses TRBV2 and TRBJ1-6, with 10 bases matching TRBD1. The CDR3 consists of 15 residues. The trim removed 8 bases at V and 7 bases at J, leaving 8 bases unmatched. Germline V lookup: CDR1 SNHLY, CDR2 FYNNEI. The CDR3 region is CASGMGQGKNSPLHF. The CDR3 DNA is TGTGCCAGCGGGATGGGACAGGGGAAGAATTCACCCCTCCACTTT.

The chain is built from TRBV5-4 and TRBJ1-3; D gene uncertain. The V end was cut by 3 bases, the J end by 5 bases, with 9 bases between. Germline CDR1 SGHNT, CDR2 YYREEE (reference sequence). This CDR3 region has 13 residues. The CDR3 DNA sequence: TGTGCCAGCAGCTCCCCGACTAGAAACACCATATATTTT. Protein: CASSSPTRNTIYF.

The rearrangement joins TRBV7-2 to TRBJ2-1; weak D call: TRBD2 (6 bases). The CDR3 totals 15 residues. Germline CDR1 reads SGHTA; CDR2 reads FQGNSA. V gave up 6 bases and J gave up 7 bases, with 19 bases separating them. The chain's CDR3 is CASSPSGVAENEQFF. The CDR3 DNA reads as TGTGCCAGCAGTCCCAGTGGGGTAGCGGAGAATGAGCAGTTCTTC.